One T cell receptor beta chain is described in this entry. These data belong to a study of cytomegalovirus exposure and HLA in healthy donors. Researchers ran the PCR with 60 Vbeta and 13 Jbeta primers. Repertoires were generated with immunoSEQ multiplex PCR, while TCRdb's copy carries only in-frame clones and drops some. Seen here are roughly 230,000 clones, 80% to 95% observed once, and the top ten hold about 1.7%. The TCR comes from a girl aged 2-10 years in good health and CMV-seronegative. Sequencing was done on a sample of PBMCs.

The CDR3 coding sequence is TGCAGCGTGTGGACAGGGACAACTGAGCAGTTCTTC. It specifies CSVWTGTTEQFF. This chain connects TRBV29-1 to TRBJ2-1, with 8 positions matching TRBD1. There are 12 residues in the CDR3. Per germline, CDR1 SQVTM and CDR2 ANQGSEA. Trimming removed 6 bases from V and 9 bases from J; junction bases left unmatched: 7.